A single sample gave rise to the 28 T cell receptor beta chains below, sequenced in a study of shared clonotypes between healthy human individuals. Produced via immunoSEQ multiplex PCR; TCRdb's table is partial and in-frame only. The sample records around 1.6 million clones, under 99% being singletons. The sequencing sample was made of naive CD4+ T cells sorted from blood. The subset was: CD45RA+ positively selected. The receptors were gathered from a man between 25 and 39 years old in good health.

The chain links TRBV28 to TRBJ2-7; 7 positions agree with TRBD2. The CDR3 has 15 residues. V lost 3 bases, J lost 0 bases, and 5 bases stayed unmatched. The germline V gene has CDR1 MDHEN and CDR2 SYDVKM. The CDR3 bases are TGTGCCAGCAGTTTTTTGCTAGCGGACTCCTACGAGCAGTACTTC. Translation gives CASSFLLADSYEQYF.

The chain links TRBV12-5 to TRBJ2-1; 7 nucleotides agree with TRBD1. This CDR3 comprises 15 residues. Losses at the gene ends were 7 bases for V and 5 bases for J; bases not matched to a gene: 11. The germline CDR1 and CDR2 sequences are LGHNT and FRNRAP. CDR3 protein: CASVPNRGFHNEQFF. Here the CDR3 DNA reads TGTGCTAGTGTCCCTAACAGGGGATTCCACAATGAGCAGTTCTTC. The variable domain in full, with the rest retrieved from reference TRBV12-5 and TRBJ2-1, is DARVTQTPRHKVTEMGQEVTMRCQPILGHNTVFWYRQTMMQGLELLAYFRNRAPLDDSGMPKDRFSAEMPDATLATLKIQPSEPRDSAVYFCASVPNRGFHNEQFFGPGTRLTVL.

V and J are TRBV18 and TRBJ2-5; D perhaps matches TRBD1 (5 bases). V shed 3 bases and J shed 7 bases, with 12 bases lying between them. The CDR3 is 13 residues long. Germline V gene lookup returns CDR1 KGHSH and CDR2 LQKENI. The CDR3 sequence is CASSPGAVGTQYF. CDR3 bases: TGTGCCAGCTCACCTGGGGCAGTGGGGACCCAGTACTTC.

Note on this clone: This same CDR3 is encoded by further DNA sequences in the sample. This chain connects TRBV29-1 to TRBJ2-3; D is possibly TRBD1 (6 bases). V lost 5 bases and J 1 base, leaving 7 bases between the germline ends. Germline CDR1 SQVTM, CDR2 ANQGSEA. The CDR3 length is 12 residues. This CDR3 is CSVRTGTDTQYF. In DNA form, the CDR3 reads TGCAGCGTTAGGACAGGCACAGATACGCAGTATTTT.

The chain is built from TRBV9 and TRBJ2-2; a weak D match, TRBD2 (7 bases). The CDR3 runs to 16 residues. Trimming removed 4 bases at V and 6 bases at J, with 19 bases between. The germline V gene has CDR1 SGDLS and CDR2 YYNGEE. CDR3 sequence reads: CASSPWGAGAPGELFF. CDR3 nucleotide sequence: TGTGCCAGCAGCCCTTGGGGGGCGGGAGCCCCCGGGGAGCTGTTTTTT.

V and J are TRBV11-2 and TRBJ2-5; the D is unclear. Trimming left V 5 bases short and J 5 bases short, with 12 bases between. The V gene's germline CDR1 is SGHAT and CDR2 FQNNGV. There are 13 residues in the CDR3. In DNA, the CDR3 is TGTGCCAGCAGCGCCGGACCGAGGGAGACCCAGTACTTC. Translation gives CASSAGPRETQYF.

Written as DNA, the CDR3 is TGTGCCAGCAGTTGGGAGTCGGGTCTACTAAACGAGCAGTACTTC. This translates into CASSWESGLLNEQYF. The chain carries TRBV27 and TRBJ2-7; possibly TRBD2 for D (5 bases). CDR3 length: 15 residues. V was cut by 4 bases and J by 5 bases, with 18 bases left in between. Per the germline V gene, CDR1 is MNHEY and CDR2 is SMNVEV (reference sequence).

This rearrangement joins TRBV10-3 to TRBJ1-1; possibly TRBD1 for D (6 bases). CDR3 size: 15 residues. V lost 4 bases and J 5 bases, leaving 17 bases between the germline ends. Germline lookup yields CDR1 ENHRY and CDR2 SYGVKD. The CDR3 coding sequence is TGTGCCATCAGTGTTTCGGGGGGCGCGGGTACTGAAGCTTTCTTT. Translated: CAISVSGGAGTEAFF.

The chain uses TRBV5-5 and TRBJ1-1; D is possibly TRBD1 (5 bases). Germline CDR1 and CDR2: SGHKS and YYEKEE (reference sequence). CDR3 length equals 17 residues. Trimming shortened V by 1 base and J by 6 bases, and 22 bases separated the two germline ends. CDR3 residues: CASSLKDNSGPAAEAFF. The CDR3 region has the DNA TGTGCCAGCAGCTTGAAGGACAACTCGGGCCCTGCCGCTGAAGCTTTCTTT.

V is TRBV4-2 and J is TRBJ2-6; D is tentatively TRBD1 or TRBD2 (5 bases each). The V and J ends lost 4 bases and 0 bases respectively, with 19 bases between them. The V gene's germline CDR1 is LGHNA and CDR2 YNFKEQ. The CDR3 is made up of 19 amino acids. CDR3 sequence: CASSPRDLTLSSGANVLTF. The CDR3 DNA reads TGTGCCAGCAGCCCCCGGGACCTTACCTTGAGCTCTGGGGCCAACGTCCTGACTTTC.

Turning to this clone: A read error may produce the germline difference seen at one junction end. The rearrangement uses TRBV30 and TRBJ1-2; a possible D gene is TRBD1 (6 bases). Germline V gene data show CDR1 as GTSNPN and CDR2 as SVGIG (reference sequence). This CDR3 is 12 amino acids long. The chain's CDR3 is CAGHPLRYGYTF. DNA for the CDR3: TGCGCGGGACACCCTCTGAGATATGGCTACACCTTC.

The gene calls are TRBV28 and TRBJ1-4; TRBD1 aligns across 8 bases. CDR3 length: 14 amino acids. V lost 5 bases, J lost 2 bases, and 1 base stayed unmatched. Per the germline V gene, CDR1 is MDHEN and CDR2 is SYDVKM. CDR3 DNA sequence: TGTGCCAGCAGTCACAGGGGGACTAATGAAAAACTGTTTTTT. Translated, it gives CASSHRGTNEKLFF.

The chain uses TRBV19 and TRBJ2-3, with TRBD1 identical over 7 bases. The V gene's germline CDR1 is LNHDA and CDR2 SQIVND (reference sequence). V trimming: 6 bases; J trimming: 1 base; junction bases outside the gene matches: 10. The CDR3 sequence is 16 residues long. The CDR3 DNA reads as TGTGCCAGTAGGGGCGGCGACAGGGCAGGCACAGATACGCAGTATTTT. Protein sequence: CASRGGDRAGTDTQYF.

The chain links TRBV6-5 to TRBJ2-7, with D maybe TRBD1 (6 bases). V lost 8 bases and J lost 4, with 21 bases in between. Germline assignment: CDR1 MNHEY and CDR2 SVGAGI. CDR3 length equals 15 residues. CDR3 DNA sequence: TGTGCCAGCCGAGAGACGGGGCAGGGGCTTTACGAGCAGTACTTC. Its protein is CASRETGQGLYEQYF.

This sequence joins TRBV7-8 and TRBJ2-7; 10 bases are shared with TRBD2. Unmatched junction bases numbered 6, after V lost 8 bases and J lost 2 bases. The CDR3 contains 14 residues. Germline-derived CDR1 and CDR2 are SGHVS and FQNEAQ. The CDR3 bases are TGTGCCAGCGGTCAGCGGGAGGGCCCCTACGAGCAGTACTTC. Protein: CASGQREGPYEQYF.

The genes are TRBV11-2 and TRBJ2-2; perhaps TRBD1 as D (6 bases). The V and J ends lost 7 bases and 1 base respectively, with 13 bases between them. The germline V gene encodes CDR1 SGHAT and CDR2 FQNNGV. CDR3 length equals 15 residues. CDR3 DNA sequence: TGTGCCAGCACCCGTTTACAGGGGAACACCGGGGAGCTGTTTTTT. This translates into CASTRLQGNTGELFF. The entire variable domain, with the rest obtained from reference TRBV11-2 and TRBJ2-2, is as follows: EAGVAQSPRYKIIEKRQSVAFWCNPISGHATLYWYQQILGQGPKLLIQFQNNGVVDDSQLPKDRFSAERLKGVDSTLKIQPAKLEDSAVYLCASTRLQGNTGELFFGEGSRLTVL.

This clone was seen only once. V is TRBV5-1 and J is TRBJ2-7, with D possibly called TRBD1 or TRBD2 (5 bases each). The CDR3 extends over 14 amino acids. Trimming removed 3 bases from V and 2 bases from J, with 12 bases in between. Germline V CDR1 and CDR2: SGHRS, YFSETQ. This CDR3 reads CASSSQGPPYEQYF. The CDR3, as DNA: TGCGCCAGCAGCTCCCAGGGACCGCCCTACGAGCAGTACTTC.

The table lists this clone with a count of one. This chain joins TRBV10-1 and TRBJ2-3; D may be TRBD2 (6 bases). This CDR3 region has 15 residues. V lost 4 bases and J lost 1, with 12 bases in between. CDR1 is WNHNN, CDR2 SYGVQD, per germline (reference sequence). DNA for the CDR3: TGCGCCAGCAGTGCGGCGGGAAGGGGCACAGATACGCAGTATTTT. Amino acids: CASSAAGRGTDTQYF.

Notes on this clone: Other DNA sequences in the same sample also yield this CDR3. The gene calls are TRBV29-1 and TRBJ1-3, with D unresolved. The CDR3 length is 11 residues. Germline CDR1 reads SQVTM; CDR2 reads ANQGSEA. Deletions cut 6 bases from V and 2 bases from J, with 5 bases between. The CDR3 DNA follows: TGCAGCGTGGTGACTGGAAACACCATATATTTT. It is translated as CSVVTGNTIYF.

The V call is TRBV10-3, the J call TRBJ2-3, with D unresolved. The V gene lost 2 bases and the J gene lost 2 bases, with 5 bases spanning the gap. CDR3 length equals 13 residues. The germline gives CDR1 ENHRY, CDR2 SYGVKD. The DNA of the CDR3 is TGTGCCATCAGTGAGCAGCTCACAGATACGCAGTATTTT. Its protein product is CAISEQLTDTQYF.

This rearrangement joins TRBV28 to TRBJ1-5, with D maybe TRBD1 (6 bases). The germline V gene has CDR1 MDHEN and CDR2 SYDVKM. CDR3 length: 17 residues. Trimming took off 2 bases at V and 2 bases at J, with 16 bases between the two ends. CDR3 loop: CASSLTQGLLGNQPQHF. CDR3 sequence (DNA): TGTGCCAGCAGTTTAACACAGGGTCTTCTCGGCAATCAGCCCCAGCATTTT.

The CDR3 is CASSEQGFTEAFF. CDR3 nucleotide sequence: TGTGCCAGCAGTGAACAGGGGTTCACTGAAGCTTTCTTT. The rearrangement joins TRBV6-4 to TRBJ1-1, with 7 bases lining up with TRBD1. This CDR3 has 13 amino acids. CDR1 and CDR2 from the germline V gene are MRHNA and SNTAGT. The trim removed 3 bases at V and 4 bases at J, leaving 2 bases unmatched.

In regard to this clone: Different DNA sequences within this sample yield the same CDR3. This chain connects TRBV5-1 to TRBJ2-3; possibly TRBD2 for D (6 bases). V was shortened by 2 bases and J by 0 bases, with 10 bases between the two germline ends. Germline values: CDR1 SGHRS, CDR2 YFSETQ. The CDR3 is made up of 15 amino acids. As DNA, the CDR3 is TGCGCCAGCAGCTTACCAAGCGGGAGCACAGATACGCAGTATTTT. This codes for CASSLPSGSTDTQYF.

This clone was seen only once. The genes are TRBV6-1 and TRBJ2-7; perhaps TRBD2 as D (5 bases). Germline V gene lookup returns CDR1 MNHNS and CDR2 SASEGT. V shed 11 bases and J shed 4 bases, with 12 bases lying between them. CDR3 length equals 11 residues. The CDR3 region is CAEGNWYEQYF. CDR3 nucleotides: TGTGCCGAGGGCAATTGGTACGAGCAGTACTTC.

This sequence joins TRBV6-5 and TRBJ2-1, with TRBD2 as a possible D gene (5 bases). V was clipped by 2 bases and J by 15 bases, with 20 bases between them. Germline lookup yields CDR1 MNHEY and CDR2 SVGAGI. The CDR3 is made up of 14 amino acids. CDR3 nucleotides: TGTGCCAGCAGTTACACAGAAAATAGCGAGGCAGTGTTCTTC. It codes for CASSYTENSEAVFF.

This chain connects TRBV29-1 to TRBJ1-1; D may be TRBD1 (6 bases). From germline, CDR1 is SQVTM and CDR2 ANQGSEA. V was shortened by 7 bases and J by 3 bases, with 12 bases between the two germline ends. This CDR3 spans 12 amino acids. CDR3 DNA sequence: TGCAGCGGAACTACAGGGCACACTGAAGCTTTCTTT. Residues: CSGTTGHTEAFF.

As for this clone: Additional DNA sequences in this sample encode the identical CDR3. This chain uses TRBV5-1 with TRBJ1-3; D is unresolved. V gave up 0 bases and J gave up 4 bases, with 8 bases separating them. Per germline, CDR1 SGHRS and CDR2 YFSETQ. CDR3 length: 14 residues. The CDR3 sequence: CASSLAGRGNTIYF. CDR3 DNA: TGCGCCAGCAGCTTGGCTGGGAGAGGAAACACCATATATTTT. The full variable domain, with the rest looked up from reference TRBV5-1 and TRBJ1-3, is KAGVTQTPRYLIKTRGQQVTLSCSPISGHRSVSWYQQTPGQGLQFLFEYFSETQRNKGNFPGRFSGRQFSNSRSEMNVSTLELGDSALYLCASSLAGRGNTIYFGEGSWLTVV.

CDR3 residues: CSVRRVSGGELFF. CDR3 coding DNA: TGCAGCGTCAGAAGGGTTTCAGGCGGGGAGCTGTTTTTT. This chain joins TRBV29-1 and TRBJ2-2, with unresolved D. Trimming stripped 6 bases from V and 7 bases from J, with 15 bases between. Germline V gene data show CDR1 as SQVTM and CDR2 as ANQGSEA. The CDR3 loop spans 13 amino acids.